This entry lists 3 T cell receptor beta chains sequenced from one sample in a study of radiotherapy plus CTLA-4 blockade in lung cancer. Assay used: immunoSEQ multiplex PCR; TCRdb lists only in-frame clones, some missing. The sample has around 45,000 clones, 70% to 80% seen once. The material was peripheral blood, obtained from a patient treated with radiotherapy plus ipilimumab. The origin of the receptors is a human donor with non-small cell lung cancer who had stable disease on radiotherapy plus ipilimumab.

The chain combines TRBV7-2 with TRBJ1-4; 12 nucleotides align to TRBD1. The CDR3 spans 14 residues. Germline lookup yields CDR1 SGHTA and CDR2 FQGNSA. With V trimmed by 5 bases and J by 8 bases, 3 bases remained unmatched. DNA of the CDR3: TGTGCCAGCAGCCGTGGGACAGGGGGCGAAAAACTGTTTTTT. Protein: CASSRGTGGEKLFF.

CDR3: CASSVAGADTEAFF. The CDR3 DNA sequence: TGTGCCAGCAGCGTAGCAGGGGCGGACACTGAAGCTTTCTTT. This chain connects TRBV9 to TRBJ1-1, with TRBD1 as a possible D gene (6 bases). Per germline, CDR1 SGDLS and CDR2 YYNGEE. Trimming cost V 0 bases and J 3 bases, with 9 bases left between them. There are 14 residues in the CDR3.

This clone was seen once. This sequence joins TRBV7-2 and TRBJ2-2; TRBD1 is a possible D gene (6 bases). The CDR3 runs 17 residues. CDR1 SGHTA and CDR2 FQGNSA come from the germline V gene. Trimming cost V 1 base and J 2 bases, with 14 bases left between them. CDR3 protein: CASSLVGQRANTGELFF. The CDR3 nucleotides read TGTGCCAGCAGCTTAGTGGGACAAAGGGCCAACACCGGGGAGCTGTTTTTT.